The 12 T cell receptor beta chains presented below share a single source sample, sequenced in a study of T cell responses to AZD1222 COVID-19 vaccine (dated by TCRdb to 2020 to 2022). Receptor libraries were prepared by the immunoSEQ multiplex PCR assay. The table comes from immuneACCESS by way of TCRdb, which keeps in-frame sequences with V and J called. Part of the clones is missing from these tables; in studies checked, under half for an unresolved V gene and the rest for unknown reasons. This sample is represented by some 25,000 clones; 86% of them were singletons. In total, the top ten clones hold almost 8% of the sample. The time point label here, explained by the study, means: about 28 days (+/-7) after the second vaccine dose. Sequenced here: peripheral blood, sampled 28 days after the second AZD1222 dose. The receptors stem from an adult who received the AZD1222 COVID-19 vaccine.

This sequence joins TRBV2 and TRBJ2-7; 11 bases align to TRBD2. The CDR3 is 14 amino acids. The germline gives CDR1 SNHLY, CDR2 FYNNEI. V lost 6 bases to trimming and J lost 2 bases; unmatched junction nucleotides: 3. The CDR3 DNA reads TGTGCCAGCAGCGGGACTAGCGGAGCCTACGAGCAGTACTTC. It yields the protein CASSGTSGAYEQYF.

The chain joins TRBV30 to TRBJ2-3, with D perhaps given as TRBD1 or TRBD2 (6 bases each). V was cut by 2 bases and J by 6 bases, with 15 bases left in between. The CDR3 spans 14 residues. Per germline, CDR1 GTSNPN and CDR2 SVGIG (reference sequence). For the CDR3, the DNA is TGTGCCTGGAGTTGGGGGGCGCTTTCTGATACGCAGTATTTT. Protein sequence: CAWSWGALSDTQYF.

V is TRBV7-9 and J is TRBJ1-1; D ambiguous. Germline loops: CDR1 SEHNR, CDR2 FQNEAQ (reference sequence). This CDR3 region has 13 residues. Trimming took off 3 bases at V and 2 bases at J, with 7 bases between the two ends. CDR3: CASSFTVNTEAFF. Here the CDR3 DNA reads TGTGCCAGCAGCTTCACAGTAAACACTGAAGCTTTCTTT.

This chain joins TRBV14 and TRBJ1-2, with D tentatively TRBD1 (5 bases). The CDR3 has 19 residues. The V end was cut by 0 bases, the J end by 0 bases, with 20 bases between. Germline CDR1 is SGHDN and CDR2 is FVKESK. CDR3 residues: CASSQDPRRDGRANYGYTF. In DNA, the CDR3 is TGTGCCAGCAGCCAAGATCCCAGGAGGGACGGAAGAGCTAACTATGGCTACACCTTC.

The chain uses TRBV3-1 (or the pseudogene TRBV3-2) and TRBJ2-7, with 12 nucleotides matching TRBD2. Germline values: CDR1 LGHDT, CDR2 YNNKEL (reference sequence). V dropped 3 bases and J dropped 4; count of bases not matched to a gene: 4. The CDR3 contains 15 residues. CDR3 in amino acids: CASSQTSGSNYEQYF. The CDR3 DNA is TGTGCCAGCAGCCAGACTAGCGGGAGTAATTACGAGCAGTACTTC.

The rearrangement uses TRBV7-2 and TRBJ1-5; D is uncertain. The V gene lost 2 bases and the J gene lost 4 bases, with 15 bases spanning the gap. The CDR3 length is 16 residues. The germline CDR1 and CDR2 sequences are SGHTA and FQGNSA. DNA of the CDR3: TGTGCCAGCAGCTTAAGCCCAGCCCTTAATAATCAGCCCCAGCATTTT. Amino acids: CASSLSPALNNQPQHF.

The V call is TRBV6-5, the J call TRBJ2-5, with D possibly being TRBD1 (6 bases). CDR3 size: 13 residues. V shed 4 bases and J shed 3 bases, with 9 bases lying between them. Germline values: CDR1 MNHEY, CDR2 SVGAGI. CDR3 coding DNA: TGTGCCAGCAGTTGGGCAGGGGAAGAGACCCAGTACTTC. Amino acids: CASSWAGEETQYF.

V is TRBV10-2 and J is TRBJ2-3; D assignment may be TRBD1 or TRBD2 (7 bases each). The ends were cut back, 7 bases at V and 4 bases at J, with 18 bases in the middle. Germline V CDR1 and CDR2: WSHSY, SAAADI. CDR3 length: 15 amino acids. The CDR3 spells CASIEDRAGADTQYF. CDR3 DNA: TGCGCCAGCATTGAAGACAGGGCGGGGGCAGATACGCAGTATTTT.

CDR3 sequence: CASSLLGQGAYSPLHF. In DNA form, the CDR3 reads TGTGCCAGCAGCTTACTCGGACAGGGGGCTTATTCACCCCTCCACTTT. The J gene is TRBJ1-6, the V gene TRBV7-3; the match to TRBD1 covers 11 bases. The CDR3 sequence is 16 residues long. J gave up 8 bases and V 2 bases, and 5 bases lay outside the gene matches. Germline V lookup: CDR1 SGHTA, CDR2 FQGTGA. Together with reference TRBV7-3 and TRBJ1-6, the CDR3 gives the full variable domain: GAGVSQTPSNKVTEKGKYVELRCDPISGHTALYWYRQSLGQGPEFLIYFQGTGAADDSGLPNDRFFAVRPEGSVSTLKIQRTERGDSAVYLCASSLLGQGAYSPLHFGNGTRLTVT.

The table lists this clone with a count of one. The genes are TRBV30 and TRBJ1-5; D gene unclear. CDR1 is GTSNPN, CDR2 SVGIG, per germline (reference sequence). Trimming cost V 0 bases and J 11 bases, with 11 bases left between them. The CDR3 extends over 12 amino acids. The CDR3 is CAWSVPGYAQHF. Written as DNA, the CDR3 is TGTGCCTGGAGTGTCCCCGGGTATGCCCAGCATTTT. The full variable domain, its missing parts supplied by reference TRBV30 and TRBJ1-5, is SQTIHQWPATLVQPVGSPLSLECTVEGTSNPNLYWYRQAAGRGLQLLFYSVGIGQISSEVPQNLSASRPQDRQFILSSKKLLLSDSGFYLCAWSVPGYAQHFGDGTRLSIL.

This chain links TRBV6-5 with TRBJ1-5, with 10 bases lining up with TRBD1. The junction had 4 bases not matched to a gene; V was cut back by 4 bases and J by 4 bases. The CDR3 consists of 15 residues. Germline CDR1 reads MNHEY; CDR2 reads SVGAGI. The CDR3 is CASSSRTGGNQPQHF. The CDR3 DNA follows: TGTGCCAGCAGTTCCCGGACAGGGGGGAATCAGCCCCAGCATTTT.

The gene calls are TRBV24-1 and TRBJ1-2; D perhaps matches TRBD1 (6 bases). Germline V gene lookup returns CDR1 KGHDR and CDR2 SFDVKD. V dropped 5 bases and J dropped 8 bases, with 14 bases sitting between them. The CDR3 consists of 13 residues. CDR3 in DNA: TGTGCCACCAGTGTGAACAGGGACGGGGGCTACACCTTC. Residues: CATSVNRDGGYTF.